The rows below give T cell receptor beta chains drawn from one sample of a study of PD-1 blockade in mismatch repair-deficient tumors. No antigen has been identified for these receptors. The data were produced by immunoSEQ multiplex PCR, yet TCRdb's version contains in-frame clones alone and is incomplete. The sample records 7,500 to 10,000 clones, about 90% being singletons. The sample consisted of cells cultured in vitro, taken from a patient treated with pembrolizumab. Receptors originate from an adult with mismatch repair-deficient cancer. Each CDR3 is given with its conserved first and last residue. Fields, in order: D gene, J gene, V gene, clone size, CDR3 DNA, CDR3 protein. The D gene is left open where the match is weak. Not all rows give a size; the values are once, few, many and, for expanded clones, a class.

TRBD1	TRBJ1-6	TRBV5-1	.	TGCGCCAGCAGACTGGCATACAGGGGTTCGGGGTCACCCCTCCACTTT	CASRLAYRGSGSPLHF
.	TRBJ2-2	TRBV9	.	TGTGCCAGCAGCGTAGGATCGGGAGTATACGTGTCCCGTCTGAACACCGGGGAGCTGTTTTTT	CASSVGSGVYVSRLNTGELFF
.	TRBJ2-3	TRBV4-3	.	TGCGCCAGCAGCCAAGAGCGCCCCCTTAAGCGCCCCGGTACCCGATCCACAGATACGCAGTATTTT	CASSQERPLKRPGTRSTDTQYF
.	TRBJ1-3	TRBV6-5	.	TGTGCCAGCCTCGAGGGGTGGGGAAACACCATATATTTT	CASLEGWGNTIYF
.	TRBJ1-3	TRBV2	.	TGTGCCAGCGTTCCGGGACCGACTAGAGATGGAAACACCATATATTTT	CASVPGPTRDGNTIYF
.	TRBJ2-7	TRBV2	.	TGTGCCAGCACCTTCTGGGGGGGCCACGAGCAGTACTTC	CASTFWGGHEQYF
TRBD1	TRBJ2-7	TRBV7-9	.	TGTGCCAGCAGCGAAACGACAGGGGGAGACTACGAGCAGTACTTC	CASSETTGGDYEQYF
TRBD2	TRBJ2-5	TRBV7-9	.	TGTGCCAGCAGCCTCGGACTAGGAGGCGAGACCCAGTACTTC	CASSLGLGGETQYF
.	TRBJ2-1	TRBV2	few	TGTGCCAGCAGTTCTGGGTTGGGGGAGTATGATGAGCAGTTCTTC	CASSSGLGEYDEQFF
.	TRBJ1-5	TRBV19	.	TGTGCCAGTAGTATACAGGGGACAAGTCAGCCCCAGCATTTT	CASSIQGTSQPQHF
.	TRBJ2-6	TRBV30	.	TGTGCCTGGAGTGAGGGGACACAACTCCGGGCCAACGTCCTGACTTTC	CAWSEGTQLRANVLTF
TRBD2	TRBJ2-1	TRBV7-6	once	TGTGCCAGCAGCACAATAGCGGGAGGGCCCTCGAATGAGCAGTTCTTC	CASSTIAGGPSNEQFF
TRBD1	TRBJ1-5	TRBV9	.	TGTGCCAGCGCAGAAGCGACAGGGGAATATCAGCCCCAGCATTTT	CASAEATGEYQPQHF
TRBD1	TRBJ1-1	TRBV5-4	.	TGTGCCAGCAGGGGGGGACAGGGGAACACTGAAGCTTTCTTT	CASRGGQGNTEAFF
TRBD2	TRBJ2-7	TRBV6-1	.	TGTGCCAGCAGAGAAAGCAGCGGGAGGGCCTACGAGCAGTACTTC	CASRESSGRAYEQYF
TRBD2	TRBJ2-1	TRBV30	.	TGTGCCTGGACTAGCGGGAGAGTATCCTACAATGAGCAGTTCTTC	CAWTSGRVSYNEQFF
.	TRBJ1-5	TRBV7-2	.	TGTGCCAGCAGCTTGTCCGACTACGGGGGAAGGCAGCCCCAGCATTTT	CASSLSDYGGRQPQHF
.	TRBJ2-6	TRBV7-2	.	TGTGCCAGCAGTTCTTGGGGTACTGGGGCCAACGTCCTGACTTTC	CASSSWGTGANVLTF
.	TRBJ1-1	TRBV6-1	.	TGTGCCACCACACAGGGCCCGAACACTGAAGCTTTCTTT	CATTQGPNTEAFF
.	TRBJ2-2	TRBV11-3	.	TGTGCCAGCAGCTCGGGGCGGGCCGGGGAGCTGTTTTTT	CASSSGRAGELFF
TRBD1	TRBJ1-2	TRBV4-1	.	TGCGCCAGCAGCCAGAGGACAGGCCAAATCTATGGCTACACCTTC	CASSQRTGQIYGYTF
.	TRBJ2-6	TRBV7-9	.	TGTGCCAGCAGCTTAGGTTCAGGGGCTGGGGCCAACGTCCTGACTTTC	CASSLGSGAGANVLTF
TRBD1	TRBJ2-5	TRBV6-4	.	TGTGCCAGCGCCCCGGGACAGGGGGACCAAGAGACCCAGTACTTC	CASAPGQGDQETQYF
.	TRBJ1-1	TRBV5-1	.	TGCGCCAGCAGCTTGTCGAGTGGGGAAGCTTTCTTT	CASSLSSGEAFF
.	TRBJ2-1	TRBV9	.	TGTGCCAGCAGCGCTCGAGTGGGTTCCTACAATGAGCAGTTCTTC	CASSARVGSYNEQFF
.	TRBJ1-4	TRBV25-1	.	TGTGCCAGCAGCGACATCTCCAGGGGAACTAATGAAAAACTGTTTTTT	CASSDISRGTNEKLFF
.	TRBJ2-7	TRBV5-1	.	TGCGCCAGCAGCTTGAGTGACGGCTACGAGCAGTACTTC	CASSLSDGYEQYF